These T cell receptor beta chains were read from a single sample in a study of T-cell reconstitution after alpha-beta-depleted transplantation in children. Using its own MiXCR run on the PCR reads, TCRdb lists one record per CDR3 protein. The sample has about 310,000 distinct CDR3 sequences, around 20% seen once; the top ten hold around 9.9%. The sample consisted of PBMCs, mostly from graft donor cells, taken 180 days after TCRalphabeta/CD19-depleted stem cell transplant. The source of these receptors is a male patient younger than 18 who had a stem cell transplant for acute lymphoblastic leukemia, so the T cells may come from the graft donor. The CDR3 runs from the conserved cysteine through the conserved F or W. A D gene is named only where the DNA matches it firmly. Clone size appears in some rows only: once, few, many, or a class for an expanded clone.

CDR3nt,CDR3aa,d_gene,v_gene,j_gene,abundance
TGTGCCAGCAAGCTCCAGGGGACACCCTACGAGCAGTACTTC,CASKLQGTPYEQYF,.,TRBV2,TRBJ2-7,few
TGTGCCAGCAGCCCGAGGGCGACAGGGGTCTATGGCTACACCTTC,CASSPRATGVYGYTF,TRBD1,TRBV9,TRBJ1-2,few
TGTGCCAGCAGCTTAAGTAGAAGCGGGCTTGTTCCCAATGAGCAGTTCTTC,CASSLSRSGLVPNEQFF,.,TRBV7-3,TRBJ2-1,few
TGTGCCAGCAGCCAAGTTCGCATAGACACCGGGGAGCTGTTTTTT,CASSQVRIDTGELFF,.,TRBV14,TRBJ2-2,.
TGTGCCAGCAGCCCCACTGGACTAGCGGGAGGGCCTAGCAATGAGCAGTTCTTC,CASSPTGLAGGPSNEQFF,TRBD2,TRBV3-1,TRBJ2-1,few
TGTGCCAGCAGCTTAGCGGGACAGCATCCCGAGCAGTACTTC,CASSLAGQHPEQYF,TRBD1,TRBV11-2,TRBJ2-7,.
TGCGCCAGCAGCCCAGGGAGATCCACAAGCGAGACCCAGTACTTC,CASSPGRSTSETQYF,.,TRBV5-1,TRBJ2-5,.
TGTGCCAGCTACCTAGCGGACACCGGGGAGCTGTTTTTT,CASYLADTGELFF,TRBD2,TRBV18,TRBJ2-2,few
TGCAGTGCTAGAGATAGGGACAGGGTCGTAGTTTGGAACATCAATCAGCCCCAGCATTTT,CSARDRDRVVVWNINQPQHF,TRBD1,TRBV20-1,TRBJ1-5,.
TGTGCCAGCAGCTTTAAGATGATCCACTCTGGAAACACCATATATTTT,CASSFKMIHSGNTIYF,.,TRBV7-2,TRBJ1-3,.
TGTGCCAGCAGCTTTTCCCATGTTGGCCAGCCCCAGCATTTT,CASSFSHVGQPQHF,.,TRBV7-8,TRBJ1-5,.
TGTGCCAGCAGTTACTCAAACCCGGGGGGCCAAGAGACCCAGTACTTC,CASSYSNPGGQETQYF,TRBD2,TRBV6-5,TRBJ2-5,few
TGCGCCAGCAGCCCCTTGGGGGGGCGCTTCCATGGCTACACCTTC,CASSPLGGRFHGYTF,.,TRBV4-1,TRBJ1-2,few
TGTGCCAGCAGCTTAGTCGGCGGGAGGGGCGAGACCCAGTACTTC,CASSLVGGRGETQYF,TRBD2,TRBV7-7,TRBJ2-5,few
TGTGCCAGCAGTTCGCTTTGGGGGGCCAAAAACATTCAGTACTTC,CASSSLWGAKNIQYF,.,TRBV12-3/TRBV12-4,TRBJ2-4,.
TGTGCCACCAGCAGAGATCCGGGGGACATTCAGTACTTC,CATSRDPGDIQYF,.,TRBV15,TRBJ2-4,few
TGTGCCAGCAGCTCCAGGACTAGCGGGAGACATGAGCAGTTCTTC,CASSSRTSGRHEQFF,TRBD2,TRBV4-2,TRBJ2-1,once
TGCGCCAGCAGCTTGATGCTAGCGGGGCTACAAGAGACCCAGTACTTC,CASSLMLAGLQETQYF,TRBD2,TRBV5-1,TRBJ2-5,few
TGCGCCAGCAGTGAGGACAGGGATTATGGCTACACCTTC,CASSEDRDYGYTF,TRBD1,TRBV10-1,TRBJ1-2,.
TGTGCCAGCAGCCCTCCCGGGATGGTCTCGGACTATGGCTACACCTTC,CASSPPGMVSDYGYTF,.,TRBV5-4,TRBJ1-2,.
TGTGCCAGCAGCCGTCCACTGGGGCCTGGCTACGAGCAGTACTTC,CASSRPLGPGYEQYF,.,TRBV7-9,TRBJ2-7,.
TGTGTCACCAGCAGCCCAGGACTAGCGGGAGCAGACACAGATACGCAGTATTTT,CVTSSPGLAGADTDTQYF,TRBD2,TRBV11-1,TRBJ2-3,.
TGTGCCAGCAGCGTACGGACAGGGGGCTACAATGAGCAGTTCTTC,CASSVRTGGYNEQFF,TRBD1,TRBV9,TRBJ2-1,.
TGCAGCGTTGAAGGTACGGCGGTTGGAGAGACCCAGTACTTC,CSVEGTAVGETQYF,.,TRBV29-1,TRBJ2-5,.
TGTGCCAGCAGCCAAGAAATGTCGACAGGGGAAACCGGGGAGCTGTTTTTT,CASSQEMSTGETGELFF,TRBD1,TRBV3-1,TRBJ2-2,few
TGTGCCAGCAGCAAGAGCGCAACTAATGAAAAACTGTTTTTT,CASSKSATNEKLFF,.,TRBV5-5,TRBJ1-4,once
TGTGCCAGCGGACGGGACAGGGAAAGTCAGCCCCAGCATTTT,CASGRDRESQPQHF,TRBD1,TRBV2,TRBJ1-5,.
TGCAGCGTTCGAAATAGGGGAACGAGGGATGAGCAGTTCTTC,CSVRNRGTRDEQFF,.,TRBV29-1,TRBJ2-1,many
TGTGCCAGCTCCCGCGCGGACAGGGGTTACGAGCAGTACTTC,CASSRADRGYEQYF,TRBD1,TRBV27,TRBJ2-7,many
TGTGCCTGGAGTACAACCGGGGCCCAAGAGACCCAGTACTTC,CAWSTTGAQETQYF,.,TRBV30,TRBJ2-5,.
TGTGCCAGCAGGCTGGACGGAGCCAAAAACATTCAGTACTTC,CASRLDGAKNIQYF,.,TRBV12-3/TRBV12-4,TRBJ2-4,many
TGTGCCAGCAGTTCTCCCCGGGTGAGCTCCTACGAGCAGTACTTC,CASSSPRVSSYEQYF,.,TRBV28,TRBJ2-7,.
TGTGCCAGCAGTGGGGGGGTAGAGCAGTTCTTC,CASSGGVEQFF,TRBD2,TRBV12-3/TRBV12-4,TRBJ2-1,many
TGTGCCATCAGTGAATGGGGGACAGGGATCTTCTACGAGCAGTACTTC,CAISEWGTGIFYEQYF,TRBD1,TRBV10-3,TRBJ2-7,.
TGTGCCATCAGTCTCAAGGGAAACACCATATATTTT,CAISLKGNTIYF,.,TRBV10-3,TRBJ1-3,.
TGTGCCAGCAGCTTAGGTAGACTAGCGGGGCCCACAGATACGCAGTATTTT,CASSLGRLAGPTDTQYF,TRBD2,TRBV7-2,TRBJ2-3,.
TGTGCCAGCGGCTCTCGCCAGAACGAGCAGTACTTC,CASGSRQNEQYF,.,TRBV11-2,TRBJ2-7,.
TGCAGTGCTAGAGATCGGCAGGCCCTCGGGGGCTACACCTTC,CSARDRQALGGYTF,.,TRBV20-1,TRBJ1-2,few
TGTGCCAGCAGTTACTCAGTTGGTGAGGGGGACACTGAAGCTTTCTTT,CASSYSVGEGDTEAFF,.,TRBV6-5,TRBJ1-1,.
TGTGCCAGCAGACCGGGACGGATCCCTCATCAGCCCCAGCATTTT,CASRPGRIPHQPQHF,.,TRBV6-1,TRBJ1-5,few
TGTGCCAGCAGCTCAACAGGGGGCTGGTCAGATACGCAGTATTTT,CASSSTGGWSDTQYF,TRBD1,TRBV7-9,TRBJ2-3,few
TGTGCCAGCAGATTAATGCCCCCGGGACTAGCGGGAGTGGGCAATGAGCAGTTCTTC,CASRLMPPGLAGVGNEQFF,TRBD2,TRBV11-2,TRBJ2-1,.
TGTGCCAGCGGGACAGGTCTTTTCGAAGGAGACGAGCAGTACTTC,CASGTGLFEGDEQYF,TRBD1,TRBV9,TRBJ2-7,once
TGTGCCAGCAGTCCCACTAGCGGGAGGGACGAGCAGTACTTC,CASSPTSGRDEQYF,TRBD2,TRBV12-3/TRBV12-4,TRBJ2-7,few
TGTGCCAGCAGCTTGGAGTTGGGTTGGGTCGGAATAGAGACCCAGTACTTC,CASSLELGWVGIETQYF,.,TRBV5-6,TRBJ2-5,.
TGTGCCAGCAGTGAAGATTTCAGAGAGACCCAGTACTTC,CASSEDFRETQYF,.,TRBV6-1,TRBJ2-5,few
TGTGCCAGCTCACCACTTGAAGGGGCGGAGCAGTACTTC,CASSPLEGAEQYF,.,TRBV18,TRBJ2-7,few
TGTGCCAGCATGGGCCGGTTTTCCCCCACAGATACGCAGTATTTT,CASMGRFSPTDTQYF,.,TRBV28,TRBJ2-3,.
TGTGCCAGCATGAGGGGGGTACAGTTCTTC,CASMRGVQFF,.,TRBV12-3/TRBV12-4,TRBJ2-1,.
TGTGCCAGCAGTCCCCAGAGGCTCAGGGGTACCGGGGAGCTGTTTTTT,CASSPQRLRGTGELFF,.,TRBV12-3/TRBV12-4,TRBJ2-2,.
TGCAGTGGCCTAGCGGCGTCTGAGGGCACAGATACGCAGTATTTT,CSGLAASEGTDTQYF,TRBD2,TRBV20-1,TRBJ2-3,.
TGTGCCAGCAGTTACGAAACAGGAAACACTGAAGCTTTCTTT,CASSYETGNTEAFF,.,TRBV6-5,TRBJ1-1,.
TGTGCCAGCAGCCTCTCCTTTGAATGGGGAAATAGCGGGAGGGCCCTTTCCTACGAGCAGTACTTC,CASSLSFEWGNSGRALSYEQYF,TRBD2,TRBV13,TRBJ2-7,few
TGCGCCAGCAGCTTGGGACAGTACCAAGAGACCCAGTACTTC,CASSLGQYQETQYF,.,TRBV5-1,TRBJ2-5,.
TGCAGTGCTAGTATCGACGACAATCAGCCCCAGCATTTT,CSASIDDNQPQHF,.,TRBV20-1,TRBJ1-5,few
TGCGCCAGCAGGACCAATCAAGAGACCCAGTACTTC,CASRTNQETQYF,.,TRBV5-1,TRBJ2-5,once
TGCGCCAGCATTGGGAACACCGGGGAGCTGTTTTTT,CASIGNTGELFF,.,TRBV5-1,TRBJ2-2,many